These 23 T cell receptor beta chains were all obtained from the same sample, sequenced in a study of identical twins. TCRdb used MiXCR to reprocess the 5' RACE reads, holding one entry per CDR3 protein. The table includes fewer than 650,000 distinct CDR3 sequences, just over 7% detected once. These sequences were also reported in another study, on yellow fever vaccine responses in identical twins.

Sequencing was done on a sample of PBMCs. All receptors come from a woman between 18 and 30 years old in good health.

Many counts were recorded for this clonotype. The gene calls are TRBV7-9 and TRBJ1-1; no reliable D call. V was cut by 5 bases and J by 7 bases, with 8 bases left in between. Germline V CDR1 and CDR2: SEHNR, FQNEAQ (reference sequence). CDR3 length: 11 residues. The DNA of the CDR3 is TGTGCCAGCAGCCCACCGTTTGAAGCTTTCTTT. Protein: CASSPPFEAFF.

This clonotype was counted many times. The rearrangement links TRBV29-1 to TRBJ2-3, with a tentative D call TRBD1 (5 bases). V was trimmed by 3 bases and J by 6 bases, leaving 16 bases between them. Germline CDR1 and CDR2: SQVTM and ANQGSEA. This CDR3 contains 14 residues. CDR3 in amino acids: CSVDLNRSRDTQYF. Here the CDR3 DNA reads TGCAGCGTTGATCTGAACAGGTCTAGGGATACGCAGTATTTT.

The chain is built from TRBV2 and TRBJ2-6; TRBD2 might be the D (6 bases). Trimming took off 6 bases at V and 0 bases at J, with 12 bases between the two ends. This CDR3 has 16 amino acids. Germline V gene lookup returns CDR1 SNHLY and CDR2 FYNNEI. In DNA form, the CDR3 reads TGTGCCAGCAGGGGCGGGGCAGACTCTGGGGCCAACGTCCTGACTTTC. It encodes CASRGGADSGANVLTF.

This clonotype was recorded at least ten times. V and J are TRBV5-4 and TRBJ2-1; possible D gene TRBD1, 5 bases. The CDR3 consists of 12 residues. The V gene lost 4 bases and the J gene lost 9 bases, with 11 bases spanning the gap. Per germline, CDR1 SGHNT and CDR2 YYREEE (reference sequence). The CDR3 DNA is TGTGCCAGCAGCAGGGGTGTAGGTGAGCAGTTCTTC. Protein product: CASSRGVGEQFF. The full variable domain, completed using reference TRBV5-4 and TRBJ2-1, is ETGVTQSPTHLIKTRGQQVTLRCSSQSGHNTVSWYQQALGQGPQFIFQYYREEENGRGNFPPRFSGLQFPNYSSELNVNALELDDSALYLCASSRGVGEQFFGPGTRLTVL.

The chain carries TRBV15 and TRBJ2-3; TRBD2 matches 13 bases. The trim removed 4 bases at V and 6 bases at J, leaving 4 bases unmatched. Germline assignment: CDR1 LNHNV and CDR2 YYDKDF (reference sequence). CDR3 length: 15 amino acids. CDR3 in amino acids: CATSKLAGGPDTQYF. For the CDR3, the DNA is TGTGCCACCAGCAAACTAGCGGGAGGGCCTGATACGCAGTATTTT.

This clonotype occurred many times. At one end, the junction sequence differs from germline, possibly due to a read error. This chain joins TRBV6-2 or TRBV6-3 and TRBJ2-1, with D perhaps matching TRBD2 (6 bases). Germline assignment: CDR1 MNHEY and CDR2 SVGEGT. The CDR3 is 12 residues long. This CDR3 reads CASDIGGIEPFF. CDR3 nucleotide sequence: TGTGCCAGCGATATCGGCGGGATAGAGCCGTTCTTC.

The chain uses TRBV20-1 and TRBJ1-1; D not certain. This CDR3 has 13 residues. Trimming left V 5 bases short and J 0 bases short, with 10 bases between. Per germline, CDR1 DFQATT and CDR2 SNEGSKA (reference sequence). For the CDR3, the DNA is TGCAGTGCTGCATATACAGTGAACACTGAAGCTTTCTTT. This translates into CSAAYTVNTEAFF.

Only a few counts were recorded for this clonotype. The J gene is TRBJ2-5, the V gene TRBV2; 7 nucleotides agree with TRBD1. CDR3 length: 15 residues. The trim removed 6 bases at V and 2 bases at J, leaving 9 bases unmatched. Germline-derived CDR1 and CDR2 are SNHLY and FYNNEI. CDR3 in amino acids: CASRSKTGAQETQYF. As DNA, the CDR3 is TGTGCCAGCAGAAGCAAAACAGGGGCGCAAGAGACCCAGTACTTC.

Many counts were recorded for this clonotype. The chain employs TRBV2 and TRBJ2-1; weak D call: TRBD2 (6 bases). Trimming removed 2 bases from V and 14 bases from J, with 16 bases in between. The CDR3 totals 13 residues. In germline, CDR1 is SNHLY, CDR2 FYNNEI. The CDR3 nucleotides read TGTGCCAGCAGTGAAAAGTTCCCGCCGGGGGAGTTCTTC. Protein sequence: CASSEKFPPGEFF.

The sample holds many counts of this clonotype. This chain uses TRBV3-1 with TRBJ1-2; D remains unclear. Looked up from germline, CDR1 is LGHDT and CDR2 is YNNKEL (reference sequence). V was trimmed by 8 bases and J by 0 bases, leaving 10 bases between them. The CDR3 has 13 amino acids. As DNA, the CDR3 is TGTGCCAGCGGCGACCCCTCTAACTATGGCTACACCTTC. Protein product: CASGDPSNYGYTF.

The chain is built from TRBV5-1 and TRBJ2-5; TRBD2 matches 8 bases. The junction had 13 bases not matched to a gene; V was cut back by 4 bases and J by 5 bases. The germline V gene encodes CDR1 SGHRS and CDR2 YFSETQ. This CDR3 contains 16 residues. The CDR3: CASSRLGIAGTETQYF. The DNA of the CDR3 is TGCGCCAGCAGCCGATTAGGGATAGCGGGAACCGAGACCCAGTACTTC.

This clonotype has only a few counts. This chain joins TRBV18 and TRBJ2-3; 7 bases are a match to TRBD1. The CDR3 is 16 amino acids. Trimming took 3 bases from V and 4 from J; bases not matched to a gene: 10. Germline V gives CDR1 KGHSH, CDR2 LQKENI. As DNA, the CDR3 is TGTGCCAGCTCACCTCGTGGGGGACAGCTCTCAGATACGCAGTATTTT. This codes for CASSPRGGQLSDTQYF.

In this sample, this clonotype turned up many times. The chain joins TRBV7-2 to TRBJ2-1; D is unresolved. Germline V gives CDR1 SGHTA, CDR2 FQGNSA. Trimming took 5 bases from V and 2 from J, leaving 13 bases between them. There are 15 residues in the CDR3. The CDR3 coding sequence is TGTGCCAGCAGCAACTTACGGGTTGCCTACAATGAGCAGTTCTTC. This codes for CASSNLRVAYNEQFF.

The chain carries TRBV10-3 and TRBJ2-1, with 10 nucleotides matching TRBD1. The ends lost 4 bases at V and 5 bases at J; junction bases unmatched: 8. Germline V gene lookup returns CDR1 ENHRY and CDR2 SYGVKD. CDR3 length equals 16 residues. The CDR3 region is CAISVSGQGRHNEQFF. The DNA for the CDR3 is TGTGCCATCAGTGTGTCGGGACAGGGGCGTCACAATGAGCAGTTCTTC.

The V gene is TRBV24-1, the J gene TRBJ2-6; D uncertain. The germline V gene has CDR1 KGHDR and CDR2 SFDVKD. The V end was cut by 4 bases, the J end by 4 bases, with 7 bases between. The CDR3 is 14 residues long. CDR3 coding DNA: TGTGCCACCAGTGACCGAGTGGGGGCCAACGTCCTGACTTTC. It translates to CATSDRVGANVLTF.

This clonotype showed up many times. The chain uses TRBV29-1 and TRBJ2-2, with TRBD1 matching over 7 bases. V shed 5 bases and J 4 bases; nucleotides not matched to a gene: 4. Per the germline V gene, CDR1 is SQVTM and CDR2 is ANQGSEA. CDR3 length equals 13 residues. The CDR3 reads CSVRGTATGELFF. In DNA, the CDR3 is TGCAGCGTTCGTGGGACAGCCACCGGGGAGCTGTTTTTT.

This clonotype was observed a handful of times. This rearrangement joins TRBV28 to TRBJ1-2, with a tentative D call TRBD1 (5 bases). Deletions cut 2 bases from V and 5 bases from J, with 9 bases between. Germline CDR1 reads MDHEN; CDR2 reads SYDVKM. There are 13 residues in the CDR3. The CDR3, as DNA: TGTGCCAGCAGTTTACGAAGGACATATGGCTACACCTTC. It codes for CASSLRRTYGYTF.

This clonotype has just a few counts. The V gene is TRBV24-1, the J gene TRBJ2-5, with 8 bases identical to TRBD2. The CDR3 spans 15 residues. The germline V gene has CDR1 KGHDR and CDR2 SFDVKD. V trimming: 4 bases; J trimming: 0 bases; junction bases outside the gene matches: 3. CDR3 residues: CATSDPGLDQETQYF. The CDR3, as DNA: TGTGCCACCAGTGACCCGGGACTAGACCAAGAGACCCAGTACTTC.

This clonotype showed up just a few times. For the CDR3, the DNA is TGTGCCAGCAGCTTAGTAGCGGGAGTAGGGCTTGATACGCAGTATTTT. This gives the protein CASSLVAGVGLDTQYF. V and J are TRBV11-2 and TRBJ2-3; TRBD2 matches at 9 bases. Germline CDR1 reads SGHAT; CDR2 reads FQNNGV. J was trimmed by 6 bases and V by 1 base; bases with no gene match: 8. The CDR3 runs 16 residues.

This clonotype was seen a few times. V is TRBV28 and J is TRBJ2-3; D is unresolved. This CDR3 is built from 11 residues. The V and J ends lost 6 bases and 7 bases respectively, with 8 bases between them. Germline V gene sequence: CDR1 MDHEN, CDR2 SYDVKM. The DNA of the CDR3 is TGTGCCAGCAGCGTAGGCAATACGCAGTATTTT. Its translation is CASSVGNTQYF.

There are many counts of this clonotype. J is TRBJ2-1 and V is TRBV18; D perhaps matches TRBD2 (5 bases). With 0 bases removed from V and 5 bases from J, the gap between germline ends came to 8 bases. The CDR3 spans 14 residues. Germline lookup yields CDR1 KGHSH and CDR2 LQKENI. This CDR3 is CASSPPETNNEQFF. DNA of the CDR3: TGTGCCAGCTCACCACCTGAGACTAACAATGAGCAGTTCTTC.

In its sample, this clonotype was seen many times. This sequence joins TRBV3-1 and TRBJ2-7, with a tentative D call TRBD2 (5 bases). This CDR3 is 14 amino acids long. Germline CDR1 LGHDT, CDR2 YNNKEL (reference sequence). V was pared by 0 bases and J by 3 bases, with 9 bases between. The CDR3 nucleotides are TGTGCCAGCAGCCAAGATCCGGGGTTCTACGAGCAGTACTTC. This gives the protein CASSQDPGFYEQYF.

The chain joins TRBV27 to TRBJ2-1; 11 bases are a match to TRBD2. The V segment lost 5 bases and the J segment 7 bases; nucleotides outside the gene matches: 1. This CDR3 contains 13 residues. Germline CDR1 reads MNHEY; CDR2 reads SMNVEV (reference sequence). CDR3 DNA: TGTGCCAGCAGTACTAGCGGGAGAAATGAGCAGTTCTTC. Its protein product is CASSTSGRNEQFF.